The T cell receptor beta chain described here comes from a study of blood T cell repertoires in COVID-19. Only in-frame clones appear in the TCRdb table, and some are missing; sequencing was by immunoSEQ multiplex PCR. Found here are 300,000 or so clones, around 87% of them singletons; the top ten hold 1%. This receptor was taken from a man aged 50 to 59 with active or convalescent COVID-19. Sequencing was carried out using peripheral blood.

The CDR3 protein is CATSRDRVQPGEQYF. The CDR3 nucleotides read TGTGCCACCAGCAGAGATCGCGTACAGCCAGGCGAGCAGTACTTC. The V and J genes are TRBV15 and TRBJ2-7; D is unclear. Trimming took off 0 bases at V and 6 bases at J, with 15 bases between the two ends. This CDR3 contains 15 residues. The germline CDR1 and CDR2 sequences are LNHNV and YYDKDF (reference sequence).